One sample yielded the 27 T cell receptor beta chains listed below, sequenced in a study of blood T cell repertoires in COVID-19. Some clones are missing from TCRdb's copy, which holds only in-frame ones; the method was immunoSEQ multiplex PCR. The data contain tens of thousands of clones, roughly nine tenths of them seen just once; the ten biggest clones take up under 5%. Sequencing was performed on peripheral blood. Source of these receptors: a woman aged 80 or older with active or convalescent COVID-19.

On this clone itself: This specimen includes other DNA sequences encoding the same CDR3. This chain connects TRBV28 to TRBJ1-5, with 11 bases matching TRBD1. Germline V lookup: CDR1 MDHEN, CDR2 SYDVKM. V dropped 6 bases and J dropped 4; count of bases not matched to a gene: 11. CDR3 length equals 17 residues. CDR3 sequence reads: CASSQRTGGLGNQPQHF. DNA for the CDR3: TGTGCCAGCAGCCAACGGACAGGGGGCTTAGGGAATCAGCCCCAGCATTTT.

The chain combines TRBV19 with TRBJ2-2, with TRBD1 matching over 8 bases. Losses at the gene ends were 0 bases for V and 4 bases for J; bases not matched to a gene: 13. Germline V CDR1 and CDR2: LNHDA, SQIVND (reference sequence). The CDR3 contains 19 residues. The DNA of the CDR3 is TGTGCCAGTAGTATAGATTTTAGTTCCAGGGGGCGCCCCACCGGGGAGCTGTTTTTT. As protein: CASSIDFSSRGRPTGELFF. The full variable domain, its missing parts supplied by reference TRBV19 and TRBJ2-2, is DGGITQSPKYLFRKEGQNVTLSCEQNLNHDAMYWYRQDPGQGLRLIYYSQIVNDFQKGDIAEGYSVSREKKESFPLTVTSAQKNPTAFYLCASSIDFSSRGRPTGELFFGEGSRLTVL.

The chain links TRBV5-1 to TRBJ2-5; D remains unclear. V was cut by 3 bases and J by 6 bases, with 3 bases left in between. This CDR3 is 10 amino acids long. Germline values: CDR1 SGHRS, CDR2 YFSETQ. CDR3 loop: CASSWQTQYF. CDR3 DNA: TGCGCCAGCAGCTGGCAGACCCAGTACTTC.

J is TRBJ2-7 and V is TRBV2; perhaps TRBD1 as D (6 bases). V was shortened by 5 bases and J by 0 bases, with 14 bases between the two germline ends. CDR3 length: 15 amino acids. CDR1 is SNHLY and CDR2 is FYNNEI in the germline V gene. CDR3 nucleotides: TGTGCCAGCAGTAATGGACAGACCAACTCCTACGAGCAGTACTTC. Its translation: CASSNGQTNSYEQYF.

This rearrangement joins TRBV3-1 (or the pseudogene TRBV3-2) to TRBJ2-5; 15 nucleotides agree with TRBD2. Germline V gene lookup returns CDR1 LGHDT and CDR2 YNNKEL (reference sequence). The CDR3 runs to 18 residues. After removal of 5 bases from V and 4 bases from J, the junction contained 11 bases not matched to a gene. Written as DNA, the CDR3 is TGTGCCAGCAGCGCAAGCCCCGGACTAGCGGGAGGGGGAGAGACCCAGTACTTC. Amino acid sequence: CASSASPGLAGGGETQYF.

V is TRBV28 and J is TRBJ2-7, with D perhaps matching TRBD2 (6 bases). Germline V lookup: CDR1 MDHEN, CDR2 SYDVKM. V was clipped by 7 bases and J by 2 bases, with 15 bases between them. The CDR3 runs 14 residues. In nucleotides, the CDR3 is TGTGCCAGCACCCGAAGGCGGGGTACCTACGAGCAGTACTTC. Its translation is CASTRRRGTYEQYF. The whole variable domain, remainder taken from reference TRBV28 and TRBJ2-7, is DVKVTQSSRYLVKRTGEKVFLECVQDMDHENMFWYRQDPGLGLRLIYFSYDVKMKEKGDIPEGYSVSREKKERFSLILESASTNQTSMYLCASTRRRGTYEQYFGPGTRLTVT.

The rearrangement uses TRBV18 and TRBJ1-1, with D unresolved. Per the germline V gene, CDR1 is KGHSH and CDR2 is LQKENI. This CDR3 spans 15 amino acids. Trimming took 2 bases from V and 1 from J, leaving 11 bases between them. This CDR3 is CASSPGGARNTEAFF. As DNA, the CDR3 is TGTGCCAGCTCACCAGGCGGCGCTCGGAACACTGAAGCTTTCTTT.

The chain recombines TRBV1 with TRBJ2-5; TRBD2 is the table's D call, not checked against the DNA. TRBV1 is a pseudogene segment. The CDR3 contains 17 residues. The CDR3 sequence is CTSSQDERGAYQETQYF. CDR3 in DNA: TGCACCAGCAGCCAAGATGAGCGGGGGGCTTACCAAGAGACCCAGTACTTC.

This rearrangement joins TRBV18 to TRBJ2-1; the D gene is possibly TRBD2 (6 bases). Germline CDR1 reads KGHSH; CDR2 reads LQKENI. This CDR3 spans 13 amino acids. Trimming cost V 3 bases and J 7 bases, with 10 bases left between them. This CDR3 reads CASSPTLANEQFF. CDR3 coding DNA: TGTGCCAGCTCACCTACGCTAGCGAATGAGCAGTTCTTC.

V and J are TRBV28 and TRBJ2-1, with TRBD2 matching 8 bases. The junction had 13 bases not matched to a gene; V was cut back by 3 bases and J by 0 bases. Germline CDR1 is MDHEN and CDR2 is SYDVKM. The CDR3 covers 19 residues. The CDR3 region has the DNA TGTGCCAGCAGTTTCGCGGGGGGCCGCCTTCGTAGCTCCTACAATGAGCAGTTCTTC. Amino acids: CASSFAGGRLRSSYNEQFF.

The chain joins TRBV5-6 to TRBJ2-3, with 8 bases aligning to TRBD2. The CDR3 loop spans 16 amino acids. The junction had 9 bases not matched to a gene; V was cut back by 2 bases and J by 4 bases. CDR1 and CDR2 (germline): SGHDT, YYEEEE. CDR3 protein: CASSFPAGARPDTQYF. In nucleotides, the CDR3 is TGTGCCAGCAGCTTTCCAGCGGGGGCCCGGCCAGATACGCAGTATTTT.

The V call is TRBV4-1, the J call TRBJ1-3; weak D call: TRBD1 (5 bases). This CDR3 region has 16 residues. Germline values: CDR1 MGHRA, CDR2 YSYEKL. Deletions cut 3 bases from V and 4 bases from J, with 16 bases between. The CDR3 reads CASSQGRYQSGNTIYF. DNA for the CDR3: TGCGCCAGCAGCCAGGGGCGATACCAGTCCGGAAACACCATATATTTT.

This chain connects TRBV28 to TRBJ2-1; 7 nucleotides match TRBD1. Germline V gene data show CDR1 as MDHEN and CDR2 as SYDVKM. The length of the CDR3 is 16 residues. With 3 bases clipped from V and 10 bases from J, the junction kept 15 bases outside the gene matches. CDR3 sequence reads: CASSLGYGTAEVEQFF. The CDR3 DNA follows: TGTGCCAGCAGTTTGGGCTACGGGACAGCGGAGGTGGAGCAGTTCTTC.

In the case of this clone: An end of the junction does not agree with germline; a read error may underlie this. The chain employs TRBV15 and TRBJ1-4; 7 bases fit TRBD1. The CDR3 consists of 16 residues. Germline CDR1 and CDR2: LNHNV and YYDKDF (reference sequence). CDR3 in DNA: TGTGCCACCTGCAGGGGGGGACTGACAACTAATGAAAAACTGCTTTTT. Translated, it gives CATCRGGLTTNEKLLF.

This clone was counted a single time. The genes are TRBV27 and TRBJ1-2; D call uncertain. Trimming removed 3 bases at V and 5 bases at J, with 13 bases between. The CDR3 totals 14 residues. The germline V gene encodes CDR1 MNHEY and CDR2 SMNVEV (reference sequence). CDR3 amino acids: CASSFREAAYGYTF. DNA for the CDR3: TGTGCCAGCAGTTTTCGGGAAGCAGCGTATGGCTACACCTTC.

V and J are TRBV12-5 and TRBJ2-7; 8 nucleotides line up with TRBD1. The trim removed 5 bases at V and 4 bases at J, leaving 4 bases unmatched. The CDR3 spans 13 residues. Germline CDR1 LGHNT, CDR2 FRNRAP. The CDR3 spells CASGPHRGYEQYF. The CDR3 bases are TGTGCTAGTGGTCCCCACAGGGGGTACGAGCAGTACTTC.

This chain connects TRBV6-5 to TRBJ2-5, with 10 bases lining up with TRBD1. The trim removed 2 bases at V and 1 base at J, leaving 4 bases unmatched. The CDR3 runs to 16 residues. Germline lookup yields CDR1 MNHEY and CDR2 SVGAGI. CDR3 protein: CASSYATGGGQETQYF. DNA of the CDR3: TGTGCCAGCAGTTACGCGACAGGGGGCGGCCAAGAGACCCAGTACTTC.

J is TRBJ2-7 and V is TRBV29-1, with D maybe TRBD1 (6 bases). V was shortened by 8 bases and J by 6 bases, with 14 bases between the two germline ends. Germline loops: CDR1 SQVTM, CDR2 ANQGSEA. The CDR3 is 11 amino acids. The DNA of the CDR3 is TGCAGCTCTCTTACAGGGCGCGAGCAGTACTTC. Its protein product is CSSLTGREQYF.

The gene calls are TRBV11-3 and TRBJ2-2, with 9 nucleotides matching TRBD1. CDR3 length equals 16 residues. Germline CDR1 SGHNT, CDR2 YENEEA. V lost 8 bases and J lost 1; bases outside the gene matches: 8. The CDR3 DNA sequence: TGTGCCAGCGCCGCCGGGACAGGGCTGAACACCGGGGAGCTGTTTTTT. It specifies CASAAGTGLNTGELFF.

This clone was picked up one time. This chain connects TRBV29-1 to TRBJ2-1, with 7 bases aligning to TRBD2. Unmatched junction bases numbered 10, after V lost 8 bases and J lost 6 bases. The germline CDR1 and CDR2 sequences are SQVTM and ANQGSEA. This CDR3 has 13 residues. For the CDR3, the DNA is TGCAGCCCTCCCAGGACTAGTTCCAATGAGCAGTTCTTC. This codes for CSPPRTSSNEQFF.

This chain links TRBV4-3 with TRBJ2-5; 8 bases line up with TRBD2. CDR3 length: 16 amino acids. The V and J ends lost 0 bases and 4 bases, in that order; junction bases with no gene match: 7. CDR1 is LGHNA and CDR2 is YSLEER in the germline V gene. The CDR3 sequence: CASSQETSGGSETQYF. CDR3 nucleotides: TGCGCCAGCAGCCAAGAGACGAGCGGGGGTTCAGAGACCCAGTACTTC.

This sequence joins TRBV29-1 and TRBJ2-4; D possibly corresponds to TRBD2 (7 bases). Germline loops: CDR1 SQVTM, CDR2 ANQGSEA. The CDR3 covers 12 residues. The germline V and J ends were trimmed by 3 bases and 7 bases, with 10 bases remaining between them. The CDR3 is CSVEEGGNIQYF. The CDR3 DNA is TGCAGCGTTGAGGAGGGGGGGAACATTCAGTACTTC.

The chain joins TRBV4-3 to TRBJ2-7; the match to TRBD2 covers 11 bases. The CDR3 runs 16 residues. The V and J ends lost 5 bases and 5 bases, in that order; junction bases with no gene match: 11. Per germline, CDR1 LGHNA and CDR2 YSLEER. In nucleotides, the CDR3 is TGCGCCAGCAGCAGACAACTAGCGGGAGTCGACCACGAGCAGTACTTC. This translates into CASSRQLAGVDHEQYF.

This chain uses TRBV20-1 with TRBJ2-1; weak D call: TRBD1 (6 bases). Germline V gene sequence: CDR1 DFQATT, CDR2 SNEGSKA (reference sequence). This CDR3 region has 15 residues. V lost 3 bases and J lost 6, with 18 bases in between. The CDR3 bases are TGCAGTGCTAGTGGGGGAACAGGGTATGGCAATGAGCAGTTCTTC. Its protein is CSASGGTGYGNEQFF.

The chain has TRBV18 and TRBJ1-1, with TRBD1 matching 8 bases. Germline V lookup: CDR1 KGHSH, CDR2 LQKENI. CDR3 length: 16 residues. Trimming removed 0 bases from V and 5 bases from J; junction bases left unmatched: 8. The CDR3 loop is CASSPPMQGALTEAFF. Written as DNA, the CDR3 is TGTGCCAGCTCACCACCGATGCAGGGGGCGTTGACTGAAGCTTTCTTT.

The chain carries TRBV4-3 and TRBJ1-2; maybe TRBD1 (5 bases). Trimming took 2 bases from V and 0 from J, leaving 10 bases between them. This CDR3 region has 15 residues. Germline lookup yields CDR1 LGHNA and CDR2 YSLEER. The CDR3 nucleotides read TGCGCCAGCAGCCAATGGACACAAGCTAACTATGGCTACACCTTC. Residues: CASSQWTQANYGYTF.

The CDR3 is CASRYNYYSGEQYF. CDR3 coding DNA: TGCGCCAGCAGGTATAACTACTACTCGGGCGAGCAGTACTTC. The V and J genes are TRBV4-1 and TRBJ2-7; D is undetermined. Trimming took off 6 bases at V and 6 bases at J, with 18 bases between the two ends. Germline CDR1 reads MGHRA; CDR2 reads YSYEKL. The CDR3 spans 14 residues.